This TCR beta chain comes out of a study of cytomegalovirus exposure and HLA in healthy donors. The donors were part of the validation cohort, which consisted of approximately 110 subjects and was separate from the first cohort of 666 subjects. V lost 5 bases and J lost 6, with 17 bases in between. The CDR3 is 15 residues long. Per the germline V gene, CDR1 is MNHEY and CDR2 is SMNVEV (reference sequence). Points from the study as a whole: CMV antigen specificity was confirmed in vitro for a few CMV-associated chains. Subsequent analysis showed first-cohort TCR clusters tending to co-occur in approximately 120 validation repertoires. Diagnosis of cytomegalovirus status made by the classifier reportedly showed high specificity and sensitivity.

As concerns this clone: What it recognizes is unknown.

Here immunoSEQ multiplex PCR was the method, and the copy in TCRdb shows in-frame clones only, minus some. This sample has around 150,000 clones; around nine tenths occur once, and the top ten carry 2.5% to 3.5%. This sequence joins TRBV27 and TRBJ1-5, with D possibly matching TRBD1 (5 bases). The sequencing input was PBMCs. The receptor's source is a man between 18 and 29 years old in good health and CMV-seronegative. CDR3 sequence reads: CASSPRGGISQPQHF. The CDR3 nucleotides read TGTGCCAGCAGTCCGCGGGGGGGGATTAGTCAGCCCCAGCATTTT.